Here is one TCR beta chain with its context. Antigen: not known. These data originate in a study of Tregs in tolerant kidney transplant recipients. About the study: Recipients received nonmyeloablative bone marrow transplants from related graft donors, with transient mixed chimerism.

Thawed PBMCs were FACS-sorted into unstimulated CD4+CD25+CD127- regulatory T cells, CD4+CD25- non-regulatory cells, CD4 and CD8 cells. Study results and limitations: Changing PCR primers prevented nucleotide comparison between some patients' samples.

Clones were sequenced by immunoSEQ multiplex PCR, and TCRdb holds only the in-frame ones, with some missing. This sample has about 100,000 clones; around 91% occur once, and the top ten carry approximately 0.35%. Trimming cost V 6 bases and J 7 bases; bases outside gene matches: 5. Germline CDR1 and CDR2: LNHDA and SQIVND (reference sequence). The CDR3 consists of 13 residues. This chain connects TRBV19 to TRBJ1-2; TRBD1 aligns across 10 bases. The clonotype originates from a human donor who received a combined kidney and bone marrow transplant. The sample in question was CD4+ T cells from blood, obtained before the transplant. DNA for the CDR3: TGTGCCAGTAGCGACAGGGGGCGAGGTGGCTACACCTTC. Encoded protein: CASSDRGRGGYTF. The complete variable domain, with remaining parts taken from reference TRBV19 and TRBJ1-2, reads DGGITQSPKYLFRKEGQNVTLSCEQNLNHDAMYWYRQDPGQGLRLIYYSQIVNDFQKGDIAEGYSVSREKKESFPLTVTSAQKNPTAFYLCASSDRGRGGYTFGSGTRLTVV.